Listed below are T cell receptor beta chains from one sample, sequenced in a study of T cells in Graves' hyperthyroidism and ophthalmopathy. MiXCR, applied by TCRdb to the multiplex PCR reads, yields one record per CDR3 protein. The repertoire holds 450,000 to 700,000 distinct CDR3 sequences, with about 45% as singletons. Source material: peripheral blood or thyroid tissue (not recorded which). The source is an adult woman with Graves' disease, either hyperthyroidism or ophthalmopathy (not recorded which). CDR3s include the opening cysteine and the closing phenylalanine or tryptophan. Fields, in order: J gene, V gene, CDR3 protein.

>TRBJ2-7|TRBV20-1
CSARGRWEQYF
>TRBJ2-3|TRBV12-3/TRBV12-4
CASTEFRHTQYF
>TRBJ2-5|TRBV19
CASRTGSRRNQETQYF
>TRBJ2-5|TRBV7-9
CASSLIRFRKQETQYF
>TRBJ1-5|TRBV10-2
CASSGGLGNQPQHF
>TRBJ1-2|TRBV7-6
CASSPPGASYGYTF
>TRBJ1-2|TRBV11-2
CASSLLTGSDYGYTF
>TRBJ2-7|TRBV29-1
CSVRDSAYEQYF
>TRBJ1-5|TRBV5-1
CASSLETGDQPQHF
>TRBJ1-5|TRBV4-1
CASSQSQGTGGPYSNQPQHF
>TRBJ1-6|TRBV4-3
CASSQDVGNSPLHF
>TRBJ1-1|TRBV20-1
CSAQAGGFEAFF
>TRBJ1-5|TRBV25-1
CASSASWDGGNQPQHF
>TRBJ2-7|TRBV28
CASSRQGTYSSYEQYF
>TRBJ1-5|TRBV6-5
CASSYSRGQPQHF
>TRBJ1-1|TRBV5-1
CASSPGTGGAEAFF
>TRBJ1-1|TRBV6-1
CASSEFGWHTEAFF
>TRBJ2-2|TRBV29-1
CSGAKREGTGELFF
>TRBJ2-5|TRBV10-3
CAISEGKEETQYF
>TRBJ2-7|TRBV6-1
CASTRLAGVDEQYF
>TRBJ2-2|TRBV3-1
CASSPQLKGTGELFF
>TRBJ1-2|TRBV20-1
CSASRAVYSEGYTF
>TRBJ1-2|TRBV24-1
CATSDFGSTYGYTF
>TRBJ2-7|TRBV4-1
CASSQDGGRQGGVLYEQYF
>TRBJ1-2|TRBV25-1
CASSPSPVGVLGYTF
>TRBJ2-7|TRBV28
CASSSLGYEQYF
>TRBJ1-1|TRBV7-9
CASSLGTYTEAFF
>TRBJ2-5|TRBV2
CASRASSEIQETQYF
>TRBJ2-7|TRBV14
CASSRTSGYYEQYF
>TRBJ2-5|TRBV19
CASSIDGGGQETQYF
>TRBJ1-1|TRBV14
CASSQALPGALAEAFF
>TRBJ1-2|TRBV2
CASSPDTQRYTF
>TRBJ2-7|TRBV10-2
CASSAGTGISYEQYF
>TRBJ1-5|TRBV2
CASSEGGYAPGPQHF
>TRBJ2-5|TRBV4-1
CASSQATQGETQYF
>TRBJ2-7|TRBV7-9
CASSSGALWFEQYF
>TRBJ2-7|TRBV3-1
CASSHRDRYEQYF
>TRBJ2-5|TRBV15
CATSQGRGGETQYF
>TRBJ1-2|TRBV11-2
CASSPASYGYTF
>TRBJ1-1|TRBV7-9
CASSRQGTSTEAFF
>TRBJ2-5|TRBV9
CASSTQTF
>TRBJ2-5|TRBV3-1
CASSQGGSYETQYF